This T cell receptor (beta chain) is drawn from a study of CD8 T cells in ankylosing spondylitis. Regarding the study as a whole: The disease-linked clones had a CD8+ phenotype and low blood frequencies. Some motif variants were previously reported in reactive arthritis synovial fluid and blood. Matched synovial fluid from ankylosing spondylitis patients was reported to be enriched for disease-linked clones. Roughly eight highly homologous variants made up a TCR beta motif that seemed to typify ankylosing spondylitis blood.

Germline V gives CDR1 LGHNA, CDR2 YSLEER. Trimming took 0 bases from V and 8 from J, leaving 7 bases between them. The length of the CDR3 is 13 residues. In TCRdb, the 5' RACE reads were re-called with MiXCR into one record per CDR3 protein. The sample carries around 320,000 distinct CDR3 sequences, roughly 20% recorded once. Worth noting for this clonotype: The antigen remains undetermined.

The origin of this receptor is a female donor with ankylosing spondylitis or in good health (not recorded which). Sequenced material: blood, either unsorted or a sorted T cell fraction (not recorded which). This chain connects TRBV4-3 to TRBJ1-4; unclear D gene. For the CDR3, the DNA is TGCGCCAGCAGCCAAGATTCCGGCGAAAAACTGTTTTTT. Its translation: CASSQDSGEKLFF.